Detailed here is one TCR beta chain. The source of the sample is a study of control samples from healthy donors and cancer patients. Only in-frame clones appear in the TCRdb table, and some are missing; sequencing was by immunoSEQ multiplex PCR. Of about 130,000 clones in the sample, 92% are singletons; the top ten hold less than 2.5%. The CDR3 runs to 13 residues. The germline V gene has CDR1 LGHDT and CDR2 YNNKEL (reference sequence). Losses at the gene ends were 7 bases for V and 1 base for J; bases not matched to a gene: 2. The receptor's source is a woman aged 50 to 65 in good health. The sequencing input was blood. The chain couples TRBV3-1 (or the pseudogene TRBV3-2) to TRBJ1-1, with 8 nucleotides matching TRBD1. CDR3 in amino acids: CASNDRGNTEAFF. The CDR3 DNA sequence: TGTGCCAGCAATGACAGGGGGAACACTGAAGCTTTCTTT.